This record covers a single T cell receptor beta chain. This sample was included in a study of blood T cell repertoires in COVID-19. Whole-study context: The United States, Italy and Spain supplied acute and convalescent COVID-19 samples. PBMCs, B-cell-depleted T cells, or T cells provided the cDNA or gDNA that made up the material.

Data came from immunoSEQ multiplex PCR; TCRdb stores just in-frame clones and leaves some out. This repertoire shows over 65,000 clones, about 76% found once; its top ten account for about 45%. The receptor's source is a man at least 80 years old with acute or convalescent COVID-19. Sequencing input: peripheral blood.

CDR3 sequence (DNA): TGTGCCAGCAGCATGAACAGGCCCAGGGTTATGGTTTCTGAAGCTTTCTTT. Its protein is CASSMNRPRVMVSEAFF. The chain carries TRBV21-1 and TRBJ1-1; the table's D call TRBD1 went unverified against the DNA. TRBV21-1 is a documented pseudogene. CDR3 size: 17 residues.